This record looks at one T cell receptor (beta chain) sequence and its context. The antigen is undetermined. These data originate in a study of T cell responses to AZD1222 COVID-19 vaccine. As for the study in general: Second-dose groups at about 4 or about 12 weeks were pooled. Study outcomes and limitations: Just six people given AZD1222 tested seropositive at baseline. Donors, mostly white British, included more females; clonal diversity was possibly underestimated. Along spike, vaccine-associated CD4 TCRs were found throughout, with dominance at 160-218 and 743-854.

Method: immunoSEQ multiplex PCR; TCRdb's copy keeps in-frame clones and lacks some. Of 200,000 or so clones listed, approximately 90% are singletons. The TCR comes from an adult in good health. The sample consisted of peripheral blood, taken on day 0 of AZD1222 vaccination.

CDR3 protein: CASSEASGRVWDTGELFF. CDR3 DNA sequence: TGTGCCAGCAGTGAAGCTAGCGGGAGGGTGTGGGACACCGGGGAGCTGTTTTTT. The chain combines TRBV6-1 with TRBJ2-2; 11 bases are a match to TRBD2. The CDR3 covers 18 residues. V gave up 0 bases and J gave up 3 bases; unmatched junction bases: 6. CDR1 is MNHNS, CDR2 SASEGT, per germline.